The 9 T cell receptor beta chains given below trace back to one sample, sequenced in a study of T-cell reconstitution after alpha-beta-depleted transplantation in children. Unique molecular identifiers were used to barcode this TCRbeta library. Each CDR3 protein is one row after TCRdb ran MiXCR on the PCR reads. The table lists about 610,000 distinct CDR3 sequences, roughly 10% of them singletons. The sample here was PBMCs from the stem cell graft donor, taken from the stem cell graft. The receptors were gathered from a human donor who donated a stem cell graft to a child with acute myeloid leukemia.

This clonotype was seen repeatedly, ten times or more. CDR3 DNA sequence: TGTGCCAGCAGCTTATTGTCCCCTAACCGGGCTTTCTTT. Translation gives CASSLLSPNRAFF. The chain recombines TRBV7-2 with TRBJ1-1; D call uncertain. Trimming stripped 2 bases from V and 11 bases from J, with 15 bases between. Germline V gene data show CDR1 as SGHTA and CDR2 as FQGNSA. This CDR3 has 13 residues.

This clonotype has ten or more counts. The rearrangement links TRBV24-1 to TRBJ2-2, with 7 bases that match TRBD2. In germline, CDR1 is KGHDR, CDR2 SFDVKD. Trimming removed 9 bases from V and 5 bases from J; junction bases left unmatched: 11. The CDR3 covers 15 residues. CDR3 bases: TGTGCCACCGGGGAAGGCGGGAGAAAGACCGGGGAGCTGTTTTTT. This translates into CATGEGGRKTGELFF.

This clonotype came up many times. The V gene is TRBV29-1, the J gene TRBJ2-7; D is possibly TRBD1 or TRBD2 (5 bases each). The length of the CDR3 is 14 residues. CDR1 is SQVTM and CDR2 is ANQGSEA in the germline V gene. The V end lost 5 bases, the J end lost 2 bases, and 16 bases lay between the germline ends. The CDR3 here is CSVTQGSGTYEQYF. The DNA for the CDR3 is TGCAGCGTTACCCAGGGCAGCGGAACCTACGAGCAGTACTTC.

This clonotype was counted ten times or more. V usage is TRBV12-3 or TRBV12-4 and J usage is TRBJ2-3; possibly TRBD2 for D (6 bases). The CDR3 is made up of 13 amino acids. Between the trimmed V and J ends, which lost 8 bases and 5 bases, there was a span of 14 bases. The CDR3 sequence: CASLLALGDTQYF. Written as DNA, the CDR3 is TGTGCCAGCCTACTAGCTTTGGGAGATACGCAGTATTTT.

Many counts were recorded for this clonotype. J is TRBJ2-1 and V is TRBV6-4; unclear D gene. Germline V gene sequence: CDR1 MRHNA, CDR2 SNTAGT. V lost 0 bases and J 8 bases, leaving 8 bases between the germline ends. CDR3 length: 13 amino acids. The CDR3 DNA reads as TGTGCCAGCAGTGACTCTGAAGAGGATGAGCAGTTCTTC. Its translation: CASSDSEEDEQFF.

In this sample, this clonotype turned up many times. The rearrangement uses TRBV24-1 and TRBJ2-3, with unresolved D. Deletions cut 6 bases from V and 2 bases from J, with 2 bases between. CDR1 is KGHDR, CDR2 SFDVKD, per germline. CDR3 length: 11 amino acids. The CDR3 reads CATSITDTQYF. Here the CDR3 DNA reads TGTGCCACCAGTATCACAGATACGCAGTATTTT.

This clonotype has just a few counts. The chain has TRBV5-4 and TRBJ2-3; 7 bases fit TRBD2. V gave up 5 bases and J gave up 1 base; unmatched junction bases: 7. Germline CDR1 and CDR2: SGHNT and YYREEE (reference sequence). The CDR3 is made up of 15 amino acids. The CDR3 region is CASRAGLVGTDTQYF. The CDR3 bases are TGTGCCAGCAGGGCCGGACTAGTGGGCACAGATACGCAGTATTTT. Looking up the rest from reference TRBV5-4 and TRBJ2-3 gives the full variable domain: ETGVTQSPTHLIKTRGQQVTLRCSSQSGHNTVSWYQQALGQGPQFIFQYYREEENGRGNFPPRFSGLQFPNYSSELNVNALELDDSALYLCASRAGLVGTDTQYFGPGTRLTVL.

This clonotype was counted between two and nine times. The CDR3 reads CASSLLAGGPPSEQFF. The DNA for the CDR3 is TGCGCCAGCAGCTTGCTGGCGGGAGGGCCTCCAAGCGAGCAGTTCTTC. The V gene is TRBV5-1, the J gene TRBJ2-1; 9 nucleotides match TRBD2. Per germline, CDR1 SGHRS and CDR2 YFSETQ. J was trimmed by 10 bases and V by 1 base; bases with no gene match: 12. The CDR3 has 16 residues.

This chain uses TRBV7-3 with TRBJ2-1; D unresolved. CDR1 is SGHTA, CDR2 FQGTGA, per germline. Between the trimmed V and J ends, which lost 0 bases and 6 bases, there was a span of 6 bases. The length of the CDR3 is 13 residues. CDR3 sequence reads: CASSLTYPNEQFF. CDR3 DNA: TGTGCCAGCAGCTTAACGTACCCCAATGAGCAGTTCTTC.